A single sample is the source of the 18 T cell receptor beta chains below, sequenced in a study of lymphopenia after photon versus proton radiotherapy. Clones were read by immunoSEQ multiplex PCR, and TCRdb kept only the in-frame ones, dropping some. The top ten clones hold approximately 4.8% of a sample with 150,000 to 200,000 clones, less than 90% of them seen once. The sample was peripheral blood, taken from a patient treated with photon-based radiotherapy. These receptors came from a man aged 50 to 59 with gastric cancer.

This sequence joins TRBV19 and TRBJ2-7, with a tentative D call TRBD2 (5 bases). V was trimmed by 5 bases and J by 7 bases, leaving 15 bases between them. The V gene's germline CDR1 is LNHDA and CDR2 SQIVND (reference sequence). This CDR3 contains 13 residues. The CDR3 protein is CASSPGVAAEQYF. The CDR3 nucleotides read TGTGCCAGTAGTCCCGGGGTGGCGGCTGAGCAGTACTTC.

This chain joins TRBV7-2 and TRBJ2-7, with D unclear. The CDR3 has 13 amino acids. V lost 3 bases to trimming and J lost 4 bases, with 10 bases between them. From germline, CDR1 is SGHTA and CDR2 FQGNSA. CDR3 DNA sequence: TGTGCCAGCAGCTTGGGCAACCCGTACGAGCAGTACTTC. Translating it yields CASSLGNPYEQYF.

The CDR3 bases are TGTGCCAGCAGCCCCTCGGGAGGGCTTAACTATGGCTACACCTTC. Residues: CASSPSGGLNYGYTF. The genes are TRBV7-2 and TRBJ1-2; D remains unclear. CDR1 and CDR2 from the germline V gene are SGHTA and FQGNSA. The CDR3 extends over 15 amino acids. Between the trimmed V and J ends, which lost 5 bases and 1 base, there was a span of 14 bases.

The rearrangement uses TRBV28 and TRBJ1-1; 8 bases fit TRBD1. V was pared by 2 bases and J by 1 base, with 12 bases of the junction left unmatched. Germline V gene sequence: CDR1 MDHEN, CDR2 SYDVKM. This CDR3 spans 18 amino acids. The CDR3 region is CASSLRTGKVRANTEAFF. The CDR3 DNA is TGTGCCAGCAGTTTAAGGACAGGGAAGGTTCGGGCGAACACTGAAGCTTTCTTT.

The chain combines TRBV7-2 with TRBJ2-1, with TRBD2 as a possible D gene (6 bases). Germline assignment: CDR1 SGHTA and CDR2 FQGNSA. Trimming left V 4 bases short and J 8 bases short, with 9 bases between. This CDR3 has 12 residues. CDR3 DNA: TGTGCCAGCAGCTACCAGCGGGATGAGCAGTTCTTC. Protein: CASSYQRDEQFF.

The CDR3 DNA follows: TGTGCCAGCAGCCAGCAGTTGAACACCGGGGAGCTGTTTTTT. Protein product: CASSQQLNTGELFF. The chain couples TRBV14 to TRBJ2-2; D not certain. Trimming left V 3 bases short and J 1 base short, with 6 bases between. CDR1 and CDR2 (germline): SGHDN, FVKESK. This CDR3 region has 14 residues.

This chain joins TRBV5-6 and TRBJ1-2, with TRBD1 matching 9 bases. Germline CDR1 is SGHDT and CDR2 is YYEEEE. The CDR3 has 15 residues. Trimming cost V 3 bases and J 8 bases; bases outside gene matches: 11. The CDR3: CASSSAVGQGNGYTF. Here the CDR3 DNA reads TGTGCCAGCAGCTCTGCTGTCGGACAGGGGAACGGCTACACCTTC.

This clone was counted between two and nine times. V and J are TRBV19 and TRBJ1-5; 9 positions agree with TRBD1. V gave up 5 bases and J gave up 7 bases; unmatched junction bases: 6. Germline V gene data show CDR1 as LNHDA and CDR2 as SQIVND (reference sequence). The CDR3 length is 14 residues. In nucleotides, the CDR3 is TGTGCCAGTAGTTCACTGACAGGGGGACAGCCCCAGCATTTT. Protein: CASSSLTGGQPQHF.

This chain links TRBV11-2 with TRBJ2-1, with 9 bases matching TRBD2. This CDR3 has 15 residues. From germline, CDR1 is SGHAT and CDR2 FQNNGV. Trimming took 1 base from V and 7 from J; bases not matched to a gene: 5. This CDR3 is CASSLVAGVRNEQFF. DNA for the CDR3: TGTGCCAGCAGCTTAGTAGCGGGAGTGCGAAATGAGCAGTTCTTC.

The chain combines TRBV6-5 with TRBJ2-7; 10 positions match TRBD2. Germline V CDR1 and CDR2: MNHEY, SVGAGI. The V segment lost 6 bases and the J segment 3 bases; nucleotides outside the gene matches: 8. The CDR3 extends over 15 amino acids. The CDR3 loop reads CASSNGLAAIYEQYF. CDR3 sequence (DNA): TGTGCCAGCAGCAACGGACTAGCGGCCATCTACGAGCAGTACTTC.

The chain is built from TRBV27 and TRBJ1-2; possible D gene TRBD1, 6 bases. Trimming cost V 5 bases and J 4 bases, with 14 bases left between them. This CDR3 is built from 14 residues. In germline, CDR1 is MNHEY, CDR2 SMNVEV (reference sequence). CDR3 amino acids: CASSRQEKGYGYTF. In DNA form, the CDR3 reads TGTGCCAGCAGTCGACAGGAGAAGGGCTATGGCTACACCTTC.

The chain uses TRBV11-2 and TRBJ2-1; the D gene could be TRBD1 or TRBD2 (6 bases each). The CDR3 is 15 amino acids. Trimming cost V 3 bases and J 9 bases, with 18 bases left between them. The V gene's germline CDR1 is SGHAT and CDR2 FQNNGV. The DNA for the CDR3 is TGTGCCAGCAGCTTCTGGACGGGATCGGGGGCTGAGCAGTTCTTC. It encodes CASSFWTGSGAEQFF.

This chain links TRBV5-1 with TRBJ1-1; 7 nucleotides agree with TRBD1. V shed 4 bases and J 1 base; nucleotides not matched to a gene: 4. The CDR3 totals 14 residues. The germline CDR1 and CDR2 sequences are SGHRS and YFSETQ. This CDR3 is CASSLGQANTEAFF. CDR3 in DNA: TGCGCCAGCAGCCTAGGACAGGCGAACACTGAAGCTTTCTTT.

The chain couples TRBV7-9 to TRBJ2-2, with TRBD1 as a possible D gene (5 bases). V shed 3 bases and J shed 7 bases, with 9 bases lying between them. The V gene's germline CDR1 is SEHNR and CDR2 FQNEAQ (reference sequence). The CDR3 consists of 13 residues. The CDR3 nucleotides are TGTGCCAGCAGCTTGAGGCAGGGCGGGGAGCTGTTTTTT. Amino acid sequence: CASSLRQGGELFF.

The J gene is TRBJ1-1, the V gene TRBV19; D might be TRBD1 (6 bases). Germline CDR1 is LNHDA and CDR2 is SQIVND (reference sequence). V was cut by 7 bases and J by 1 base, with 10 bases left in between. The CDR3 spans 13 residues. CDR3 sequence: CASTRDKNTEAFF. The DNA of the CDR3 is TGTGCCAGTACCCGGGACAAGAACACTGAAGCTTTCTTT.

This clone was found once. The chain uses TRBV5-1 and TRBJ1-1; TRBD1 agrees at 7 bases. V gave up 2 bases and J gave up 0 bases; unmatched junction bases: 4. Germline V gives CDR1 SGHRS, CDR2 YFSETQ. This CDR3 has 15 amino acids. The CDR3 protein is CASSFAGQLNTEAFF. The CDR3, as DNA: TGCGCCAGCAGCTTCGCGGGACAGCTGAACACTGAAGCTTTCTTT.

CDR3 sequence (DNA): TGCGCCAGCAGCTGGACAGGGGAACATTTGAACACTGAAGCTTTCTTT. Its translation is CASSWTGEHLNTEAFF. The chain is built from TRBV5-1 and TRBJ1-1; 9 nucleotides align to TRBD1. V gave up 3 bases and J gave up 0 bases; unmatched junction bases: 6. CDR3 length: 16 amino acids. Germline V gives CDR1 SGHRS, CDR2 YFSETQ.

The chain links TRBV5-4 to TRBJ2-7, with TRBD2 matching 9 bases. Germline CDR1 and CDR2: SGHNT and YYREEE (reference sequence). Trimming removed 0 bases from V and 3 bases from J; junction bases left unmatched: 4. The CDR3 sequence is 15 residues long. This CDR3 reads CASSLGREGLYEQYF. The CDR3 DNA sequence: TGTGCCAGCAGCTTGGGGCGGGAGGGCCTCTACGAGCAGTACTTC.